Here is one T cell receptor beta chain with its context. The antigen is undetermined. The sample originates from a study of cytomegalovirus exposure and HLA in healthy donors. Study details: Across roughly 400 genotyped donors, 65% to 90% landed in the Caucasian-associated ancestry cluster.

Notes on the study in general: A missense variant in DCLRE1C was later tied to TCR beta V- and J-gene trimming. Per published accounts, TCR beta sequences correctly predicted the HLA-A and HLA-B alleles of most subjects. Specificity for CMV antigens was confirmed in vitro for a few of the CMV-associated chains.

Germline trimming cut 3 bases from V and 5 bases from J; bases unmatched to any gene: 4. Germline-derived CDR1 and CDR2 are LNHDA and SQIVND (reference sequence). This CDR3 is 14 amino acids long. PCR used 60 Vbeta primers and 13 Jbeta primers. The repertoire was sequenced with immunoSEQ multiplex PCR; TCRdb's copy has only in-frame clones and lacks some. The sample includes about 130,000 clones, around 75% of them seen just once. The TCR sequence derives from a man aged 55 to 69 in good health and CMV-seropositive. Sequenced material: PBMCs. This chain joins TRBV19 and TRBJ2-3, with 8 nucleotides matching TRBD1. The CDR3 loop is CASSIGQGGDTQYF. The CDR3 DNA reads as TGTGCCAGTAGTATTGGACAGGGTGGAGATACGCAGTATTTT.